Shown below are 14 T cell receptor beta chains from a single sample sequenced in a study of blood T cell repertoires in COVID-19. Using immunoSEQ multiplex PCR, the repertoire was profiled, and TCRdb retains in-frame clones only, with some absent. The table lists under 120,000 clones, less than 80% of them singletons. The specimen was peripheral blood. The receptors derive from a man between 65 and 85 years old with active or convalescent COVID-19.

CDR3 sequence (DNA): TGTGCCAGCATTATCTTTGGACAGCTGAACACTGAAGCTTTCTTT. This codes for CASIIFGQLNTEAFF. The rearrangement uses TRBV6-5 and TRBJ1-1, with a weak D call TRBD1 (6 bases). The CDR3 is 15 residues long. V shed 7 bases and J shed 0 bases, with 15 bases lying between them. The V gene's germline CDR1 is MNHEY and CDR2 SVGAGI.

This sequence joins TRBV10-2 and TRBJ2-1; the D gene is possibly TRBD1 (6 bases). Trimming took 5 bases from V and 5 from J, leaving 19 bases between them. The CDR3 sequence is 16 residues long. Germline assignment: CDR1 WSHSY and CDR2 SAAADI. The CDR3 DNA reads TGCGCCAGCAGTTTATGGGATCGACAGGCCAACAATGAGCAGTTCTTC. Protein: CASSLWDRQANNEQFF.

The J gene is TRBJ1-2, the V gene TRBV5-4; no reliable D call. The germline V gene has CDR1 SGHNT and CDR2 YYREEE (reference sequence). V gave up 4 bases and J gave up 5 bases, with 21 bases separating them. CDR3 length equals 16 residues. Here the CDR3 DNA reads TGTGCCAGCAGCCCAAGTGACGAGCGCTCCTTATATGGCTACACCTTC. It translates to CASSPSDERSLYGYTF.

The chain joins TRBV9 to TRBJ2-6, with unresolved D. V gave up 2 bases and J gave up 0 bases, with 9 bases separating them. This CDR3 is built from 16 residues. From germline, CDR1 is SGDLS and CDR2 YYNGEE. CDR3 nucleotides: TGTGCCAGCAGCGTCAGTTTGGTCTCTGGGGCCAACGTCCTGACTTTC. It is translated as CASSVSLVSGANVLTF.

This chain joins TRBV7-2 and TRBJ1-1; D is perhaps TRBD1 (5 bases). The V and J ends lost 1 base and 6 bases respectively, with 12 bases between them. CDR3 length: 14 amino acids. Looked up from germline, CDR1 is SGHTA and CDR2 is FQGNSA. The CDR3 sequence is CASSLVGGVPEAFF. The DNA of the CDR3 is TGTGCCAGCAGCTTAGTTGGGGGGGTGCCTGAAGCTTTCTTT.

V is TRBV2 and J is TRBJ2-1; D possibly corresponds to TRBD1 (5 bases). Germline V gene lookup returns CDR1 SNHLY and CDR2 FYNNEI. Trimming shortened V by 7 bases and J by 5 bases, and 15 bases separated the two germline ends. This CDR3 comprises 14 residues. CDR3 coding DNA: TGTGCCAGCAAGGCCAGGACAATCGACAATGAGCAGTTCTTC. It translates to CASKARTIDNEQFF.

The V gene is TRBV4-2, the J gene TRBJ1-1, with D maybe TRBD1 (5 bases). This CDR3 spans 15 amino acids. Per the germline V gene, CDR1 is LGHNA and CDR2 is YNFKEQ. Trimming removed 0 bases from V and 3 bases from J, with 11 bases in between. The CDR3 DNA sequence: TGTGCCAGCAGCCAAGAGATCAGGGTATACACTGAAGCTTTCTTT. This codes for CASSQEIRVYTEAFF.

To note about this clone: This sample includes further DNA sequences coding for the same CDR3. The rearrangement uses TRBV9 and TRBJ2-2, with TRBD2 matching 14 bases. Germline CDR1 SGDLS, CDR2 YYNGEE. This CDR3 comprises 16 residues. The J segment lost 5 bases and the V segment lost 2 bases, leaving 2 bases of the junction unmatched. The CDR3 is CASSVGLAGVTGELFF. For the CDR3, the DNA is TGTGCCAGCAGCGTGGGACTAGCGGGAGTGACCGGGGAGCTGTTTTTT.

The chain joins TRBV6-5 to TRBJ1-2, with D uncertain. V gave up 0 bases and J gave up 4 bases, with 15 bases separating them. The germline V gene has CDR1 MNHEY and CDR2 SVGAGI. The CDR3 sequence is 16 residues long. The CDR3 region is CASSYSSPGTGYGYTF. The CDR3 DNA is TGTGCCAGCAGTTACTCGAGTCCGGGTACGGGCTATGGCTACACCTTC.

The gene calls are TRBV7-9 and TRBJ2-7; D unclear. The CDR3 consists of 15 residues. With 5 bases removed from V and 6 bases from J, the gap between germline ends came to 20 bases. Germline loops: CDR1 SEHNR, CDR2 FQNEAQ (reference sequence). CDR3 nucleotides: TGTGCCAGCAGCCCTCACTTAGTTACCGGCGGCGAGCAGTACTTC. Translation: CASSPHLVTGGEQYF.

V and J are TRBV6-1 and TRBJ2-1; a possible D gene is TRBD1 (7 bases). V lost 1 base to trimming and J lost 8 bases, with 24 bases between them. This CDR3 contains 18 residues. Germline V gene data show CDR1 as MNHNS and CDR2 as SASEGT. DNA for the CDR3: TGTGCCAGCAGTGAAGAGGGGGCTAGCGAAGGGGTGTTGGATGAGCAGTTCTTC. This gives the protein CASSEEGASEGVLDEQFF.

This chain joins TRBV6-6 and TRBJ1-1, with unresolved D. The CDR3 covers 15 residues. Germline lookup yields CDR1 MNHNY and CDR2 SVGAGI (reference sequence). V shed 5 bases and J shed 1 base, with 14 bases lying between them. The CDR3 sequence: CASSPGRRENTEAFF. In DNA, the CDR3 is TGTGCCAGCAGTCCCGGCCGGCGGGAGAACACTGAAGCTTTCTTT.

As to this clone: A junction end diverges from the germline sequence, so it may reflect a read error. The chain couples TRBV7-7 to TRBJ2-1, with TRBD2 matching 8 bases. From germline, CDR1 is SSHAT and CDR2 FNYEAQ (reference sequence). This CDR3 spans 15 amino acids. The CDR3, as DNA: TGTGCTAGCAGCTCTCGACTAGCGCGATACAATGAGCAGTTCTTC. Translation: CASSSRLARYNEQFF.

The gene calls are TRBV2 and TRBJ1-2; D remains ambiguous. Trimming removed 4 bases at V and 6 bases at J, with 12 bases between. Germline lookup yields CDR1 SNHLY and CDR2 FYNNEI. The CDR3 is 13 residues long. DNA of the CDR3: TGTGCCAGCAGTGTGTTCCCGGTAGATGGCTACACCTTC. Protein product: CASSVFPVDGYTF.